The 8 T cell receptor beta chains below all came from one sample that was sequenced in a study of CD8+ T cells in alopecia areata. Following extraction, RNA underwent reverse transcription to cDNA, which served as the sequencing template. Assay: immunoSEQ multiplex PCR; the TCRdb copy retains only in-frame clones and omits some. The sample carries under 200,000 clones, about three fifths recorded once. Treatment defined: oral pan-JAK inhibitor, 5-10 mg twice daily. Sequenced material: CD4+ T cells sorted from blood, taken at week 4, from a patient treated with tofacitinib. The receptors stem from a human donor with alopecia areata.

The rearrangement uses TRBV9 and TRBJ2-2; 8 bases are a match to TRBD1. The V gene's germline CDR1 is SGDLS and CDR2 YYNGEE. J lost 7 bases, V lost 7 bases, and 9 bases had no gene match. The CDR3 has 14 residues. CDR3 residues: CASSPTGEVGELFF. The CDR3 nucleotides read TGTGCCAGCTCGCCGACAGGGGAGGTCGGGGAGCTGTTTTTT.

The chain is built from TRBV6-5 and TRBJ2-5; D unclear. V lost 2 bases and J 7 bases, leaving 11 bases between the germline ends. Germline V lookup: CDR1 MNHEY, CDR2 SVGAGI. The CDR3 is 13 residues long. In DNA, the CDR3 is TGTGCCAGCAGTTACGGTTCTAAGGGGACCCAGTACTTC. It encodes CASSYGSKGTQYF.

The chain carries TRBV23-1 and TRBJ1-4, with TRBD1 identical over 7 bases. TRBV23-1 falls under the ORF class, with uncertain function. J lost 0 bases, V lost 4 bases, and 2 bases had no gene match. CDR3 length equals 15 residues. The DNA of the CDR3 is TGCGCCAGCAGTCGACAGGGTGCAACTAATGAAAAACTGTTTTTT. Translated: CASSRQGATNEKLFF.

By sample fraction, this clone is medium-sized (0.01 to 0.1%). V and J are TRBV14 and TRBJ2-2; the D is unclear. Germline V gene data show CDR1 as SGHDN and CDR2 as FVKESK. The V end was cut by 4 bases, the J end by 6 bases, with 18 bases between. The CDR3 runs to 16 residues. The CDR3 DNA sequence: TGTGCCAGCAGCCTCCGAAGCGTTTTGAGCGCCGGGGAGCTGTTTTTT. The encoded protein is CASSLRSVLSAGELFF.

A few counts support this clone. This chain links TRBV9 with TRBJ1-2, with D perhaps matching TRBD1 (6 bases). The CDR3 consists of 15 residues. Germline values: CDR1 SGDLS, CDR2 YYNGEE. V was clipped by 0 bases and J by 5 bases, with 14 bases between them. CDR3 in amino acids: CASSVAGAVRYGYTF. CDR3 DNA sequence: TGTGCCAGCAGCGTAGCAGGGGCAGTTCGTTATGGCTACACCTTC.

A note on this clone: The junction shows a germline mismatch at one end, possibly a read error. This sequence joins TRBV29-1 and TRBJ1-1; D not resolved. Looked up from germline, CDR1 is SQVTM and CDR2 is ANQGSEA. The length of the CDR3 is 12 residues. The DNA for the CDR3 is TGCAGCGTTAAAGAAAGAAACACTGAAGCTTTCTTT. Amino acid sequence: CSVKERNTEAFF.

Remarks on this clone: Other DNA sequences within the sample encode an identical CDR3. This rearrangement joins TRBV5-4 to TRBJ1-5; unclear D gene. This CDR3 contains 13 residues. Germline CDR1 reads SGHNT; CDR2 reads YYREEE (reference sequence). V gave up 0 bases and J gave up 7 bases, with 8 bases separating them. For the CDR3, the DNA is TGTGCCAGCAGCTTGGAAGGGAGGCAGCCCCAGCATTTT. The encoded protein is CASSLEGRQPQHF.

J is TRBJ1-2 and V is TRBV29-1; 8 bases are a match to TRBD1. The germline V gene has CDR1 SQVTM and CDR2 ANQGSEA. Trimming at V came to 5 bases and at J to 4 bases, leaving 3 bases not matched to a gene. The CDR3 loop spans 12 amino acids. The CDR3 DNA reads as TGCAGCGTTATCCAGGGGGCCTATGGCTACACCTTC. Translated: CSVIQGAYGYTF.